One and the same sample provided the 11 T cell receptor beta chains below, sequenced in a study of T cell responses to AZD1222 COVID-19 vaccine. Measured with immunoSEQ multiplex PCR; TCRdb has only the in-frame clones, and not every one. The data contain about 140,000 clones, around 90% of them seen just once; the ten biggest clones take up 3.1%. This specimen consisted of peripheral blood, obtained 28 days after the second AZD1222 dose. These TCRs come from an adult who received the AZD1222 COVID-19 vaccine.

As DNA, the CDR3 is TGCAGTGCTCCACTCGAAGGCGAGCAGTACTTC. As protein: CSAPLEGEQYF. J is TRBJ2-7 and V is TRBV20-1, with unresolved D. Trimming shortened V by 5 bases and J by 6 bases, and 11 bases separated the two germline ends. Looked up from germline, CDR1 is DFQATT and CDR2 is SNEGSKA (reference sequence). The CDR3 covers 11 residues.

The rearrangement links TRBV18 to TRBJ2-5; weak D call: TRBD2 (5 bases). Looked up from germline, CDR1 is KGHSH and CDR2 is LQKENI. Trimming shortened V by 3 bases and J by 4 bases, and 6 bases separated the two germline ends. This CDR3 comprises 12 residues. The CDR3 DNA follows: TGTGCCAGCTCACCCGAGGGAGAGACCCAGTACTTC. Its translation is CASSPEGETQYF.

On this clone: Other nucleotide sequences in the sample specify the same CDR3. CDR3: CASSFQGATEAFF. The CDR3 DNA follows: TGCGCCAGCTCATTTCAGGGAGCCACTGAAGCTTTCTTT. The chain recombines TRBV10-1 with TRBJ1-1, with D tentatively TRBD1 (5 bases). CDR1 is WNHNN, CDR2 SYGVQD, per germline (reference sequence). V lost 8 bases to trimming and J lost 4 bases, with 14 bases between them. The CDR3 is made up of 13 amino acids.

The CDR3 here is CASRSFDTEAFF. DNA of the CDR3: TGTGCCAGCAGATCATTCGACACTGAAGCTTTCTTT. V and J are TRBV28 and TRBJ1-1; no clear D gene. Germline V CDR1 and CDR2: MDHEN, SYDVKM. Between the trimmed V and J ends, which lost 6 bases and 3 bases, there was a span of 8 bases. The CDR3 length is 12 residues.

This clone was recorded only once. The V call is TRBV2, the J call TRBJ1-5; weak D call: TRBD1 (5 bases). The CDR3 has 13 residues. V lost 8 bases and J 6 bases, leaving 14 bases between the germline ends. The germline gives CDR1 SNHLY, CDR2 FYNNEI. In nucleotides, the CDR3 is TGTGCCAGCGAAATGAGGGGCCGTCAGCCCCAGCATTTT. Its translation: CASEMRGRQPQHF.

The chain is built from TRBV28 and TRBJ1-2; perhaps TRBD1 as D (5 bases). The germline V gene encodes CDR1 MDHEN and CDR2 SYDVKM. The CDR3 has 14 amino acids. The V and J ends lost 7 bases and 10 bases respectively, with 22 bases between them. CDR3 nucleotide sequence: TGTGCCAGCACCCCCGGTGGAAGGGGATGGGACTACACCTTC. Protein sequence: CASTPGGRGWDYTF.

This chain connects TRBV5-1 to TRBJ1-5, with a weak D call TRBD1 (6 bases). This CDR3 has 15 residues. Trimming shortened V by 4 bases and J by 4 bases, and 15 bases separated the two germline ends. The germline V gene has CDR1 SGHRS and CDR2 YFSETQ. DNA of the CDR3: TGCGCCAGCAGCCCGCGAGGGGGGCAAAATCAGCCCCAGCATTTT. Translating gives CASSPRGGQNQPQHF.

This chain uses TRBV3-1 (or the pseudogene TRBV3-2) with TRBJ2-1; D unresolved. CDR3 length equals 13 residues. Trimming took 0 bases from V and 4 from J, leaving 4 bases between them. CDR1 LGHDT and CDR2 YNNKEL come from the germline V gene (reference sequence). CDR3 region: CASSQEGYNEQFF. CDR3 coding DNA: TGTGCCAGCAGCCAAGAGGGATACAATGAGCAGTTCTTC.

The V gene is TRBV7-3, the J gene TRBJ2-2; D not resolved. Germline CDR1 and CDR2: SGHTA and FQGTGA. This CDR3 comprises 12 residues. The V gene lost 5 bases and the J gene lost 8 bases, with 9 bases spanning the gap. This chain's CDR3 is CASSNERGELFF. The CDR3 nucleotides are TGTGCCAGCAGCAATGAACGAGGGGAGCTGTTTTTT.

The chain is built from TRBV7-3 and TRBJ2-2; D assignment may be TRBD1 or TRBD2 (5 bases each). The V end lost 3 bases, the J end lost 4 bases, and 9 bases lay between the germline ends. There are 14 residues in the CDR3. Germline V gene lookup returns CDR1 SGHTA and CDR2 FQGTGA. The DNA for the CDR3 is TGTGCCAGCAGCTTGTCTGGGGGCACCGGGGAGCTGTTTTTT. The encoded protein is CASSLSGGTGELFF.

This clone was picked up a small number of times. The CDR3 spells CASGRRNTIYF. The DNA of the CDR3 is TGTGCCAGCGGTCGGAGAAACACCATATATTTT. The chain is built from TRBV13 and TRBJ1-3; the D is unclear. CDR1 is PRHDT and CDR2 is FYEKMQ in the germline V gene (reference sequence). Trimming removed 8 bases from V and 5 bases from J, with 7 bases in between. This CDR3 comprises 11 residues.